The 12 T cell receptor beta chains below were found in one sample sequenced in a study of T cells in women clearing cervical HPV infection. Here immunoSEQ multiplex PCR was the method, and the copy in TCRdb shows in-frame clones only, minus some. The sample's table shows 18,000 or so clones. Sample: blood buffy coat. The origin of the receptors is a woman between 18 and 69 years old with a cervical HPV16 infection that either progressed to CIN3+ or cleared (not recorded which).

With respect to this clone: The read ends 3 residues early relative to the CDR3; the germline J gene fills the gap. The V call is TRBV20-1, the J call TRBJ1-2, with 8 bases matching TRBD1. The CDR3 is made up of 14 amino acids. Germline V gene lookup returns CDR1 DFQATT and CDR2 SNEGSKA (reference sequence). Losses at the gene ends were 6 bases for V and 4 bases for J; bases not matched to a gene: 10. CDR3: CSAITQGEGYGYTF. CDR3 DNA, as far as it was read: TGCAGTGCCATCACACAGGGGGAAGGCTATGGC.

A word on this clone: The DNA ends 3 residues before the CDR3 does, and the rest of the CDR3 is filled in from the germline J gene. This chain connects TRBV11-3 to TRBJ1-2, with a possible D match to TRBD1 (6 bases). Per germline, CDR1 SGHNT and CDR2 YENEEA. The CDR3 is made up of 14 amino acids. CDR3 DNA (partial): TGTGCCAGCAGCTTACGGGGGGCCGGGGAGGGC. It codes for CASSLRGAGEG. The CDR3 in its entirety is CASSLRGAGEGYTF.

In terms of frequency, this clone is medium-sized. This CDR3 reads CASSYPGSGIQYF. Partial CDR3 DNA: TGTGCCAGCAGTTACCCCGGGAGCGGCATT. The chain is built from TRBV6-2 or TRBV6-3 and TRBJ2-4; a weak D match, TRBD2 (6 bases). With the read ending 3 residues before the CDR3 end, the germline J gene is used to fill in that end. CDR1 and CDR2 (germline): MNHEY, SVGEGT. Trimming cost V 2 bases and J 9 bases, with 11 bases left between them. CDR3 length: 13 amino acids.

Details on this clone: Coverage ceases 3 residues before the CDR3 finishes, and the germline J gene fills in the end. The chain joins TRBV15 to TRBJ2-2; TRBD1 might be the D (5 bases). This CDR3 region has 16 residues. Germline assignment: CDR1 LNHNV and CDR2 YYDKDF (reference sequence). V lost 0 bases and J lost 0, with 8 bases in between. The CDR3 protein is CATSRETGANTGELFF. CDR3 DNA, as far as it was read: TGTGCCACCAGCAGAGAAACAGGCGCGAACACCGGGGAG. Based on the CDR3 plus reference TRBV15 and TRBJ2-2, the full variable domain is DAMVIQNPRYQVTQFGKPVTLSCSQTLNHNVMYWYQQKSSQAPKLLFHYYDKDFNNEADTPDNFQSRRPNTSFCFLDIRSPGLGDTAMYLCATSRETGANTGELFFGEGSRLTVL.

About this clone: The read gets to within 3 residues of the CDR3 end, and the germline J gene fills in the rest. The same CDR3 also results from other DNA sequences found in this sample. The V and J genes are TRBV10-3 and TRBJ1-5; no clear D gene. The V and J ends lost 6 bases and 4 bases respectively, with 10 bases between them. CDR3 size: 13 residues. The germline gives CDR1 ENHRY, CDR2 SYGVKD. Here the CDR3 reads CAISQTGNQPQHF. Incomplete CDR3 DNA: TGTGCCATCAGCCAGACGGGGAATCAGCCC.

To note about this clone: The sequence runs out 3 residues before the end of the CDR3; the remainder is reconstructed from the germline J gene. V gene TRBV18 combines with J gene TRBJ1-6; maybe TRBD1 (6 bases). The CDR3 contains 15 residues. V lost 2 bases and J lost 5, with 10 bases in between. Germline CDR1 reads KGHSH; CDR2 reads LQKENI. The CDR3 loop reads CASSPGGIHNSPLHF. The sequenced part of the CDR3 DNA is TGTGCCAGCTCACCAGGGGGCATCCATAATTCACCC.

A word on this clone: The read falls 3 residues short of the CDR3 end, and the missing part is taken from the germline J gene. The V call is TRBV20-1, the J call TRBJ1-4, with 7 bases lining up with TRBD1. V lost 5 bases and J lost 2; bases outside the gene matches: 2. Germline CDR1 and CDR2: DFQATT and SNEGSKA (reference sequence). The CDR3 runs 13 residues. CDR3 bases read: TGCAGTGCTCCGGGACAGACTAATGAAAAA. Its protein product is CSAPGQTNEK. The entire CDR3 is CSAPGQTNEKLFF.

On this clone itself: The missing CDR3 end, 3 residues past where the read stops, is filled in from the germline J gene. J is TRBJ1-4 and V is TRBV16; 7 positions agree with TRBD1. J lost 4 bases, V lost 1 base, and 9 bases had no gene match. CDR1 is KGHSY and CDR2 is FQNENV in the germline V gene. This CDR3 has 17 residues. The sequenced CDR3 bases are TGTGCCAGCAGCCAATGGGATAAGGGGGCCGGTAATGAAAAA. Protein sequence: CASSQWDKGAGNEK. The full CDR3 is CASSQWDKGAGNEKLFF.

About this clone: The CDR3 end falls 3 residues outside the read, so it is completed with the germline J gene. The chain uses TRBV6-7 and TRBJ1-6; D might be TRBD1 (5 bases). TRBV6-7 is an open reading frame, and its role is uncertain. V was trimmed by 5 bases and J by 9 bases, leaving 11 bases between them. CDR3 length equals 13 residues. CDR3 DNA, as far as it was read: TGTGCCAGCAGTGCCAGGGAGGGTTCACCC. It translates to CASSAREGSP. In full, the CDR3 is CASSAREGSPLHF.

About this clone itself: Read coverage stops 3 residues before the CDR3 terminus; the germline J gene supplies the remainder. This rearrangement joins TRBV5-5 to TRBJ1-4, with 7 nucleotides matching TRBD1. CDR1 is SGHKS, CDR2 YYEKEE, per germline (reference sequence). With 5 bases clipped from V and 5 bases from J, the junction kept 9 bases outside the gene matches. The CDR3 has 15 residues. CDR3: CASSLNRGRNEKLFF. Incomplete CDR3 DNA: TGTGCCAGCAGTCTGAACAGGGGCCGAAATGAAAAA. Looking up the rest from reference TRBV5-5 and TRBJ1-4 gives the full variable domain: DAGVTQSPTHLIKTRGQQVTLRCSPISGHKSVSWYQQVLGQGPQFIFQYYEKEERGRGNFPDRFSARQFPNYSSELNVNALLLGDSALYLCASSLNRGRNEKLFFGSGTQLSVL.

Comments on this clone: With the read ending 3 residues before the CDR3 end, the germline J gene is used to fill in that end. The chain has TRBV14 and TRBJ2-1, with TRBD2 matching over 7 bases. CDR3 size: 13 residues. The germline gives CDR1 SGHDN, CDR2 FVKESK. J gave up 6 bases and V 5 bases, and 4 bases lay outside the gene matches. The covered CDR3 bases are TGTGCCAGCAGCAGGACTAGGGGCAATGAG. Amino acids: CASSRTRGNE. The full CDR3 reads CASSRTRGNEQFF. The full variable domain, in which reference TRBV14 and TRBJ2-1 provide the parts outside the CDR3, is EAGVTQFPSHSVIEKGQTVTLRCDPISGHDNLYWYRRVMGKEIKFLLHFVKESKQDESGMPNNRFLAERTGGTYSTLKVQPAELEDSGVYFCASSRTRGNEQFFGPGTRLTVL.

The part of the CDR3 DNA that was read is TGTGCCAGTAGTACGCAGGGGGCTGGCAATCAGCCC. It encodes CASSTQGAGNQP. The entire CDR3 protein reads CASSTQGAGNQPQHF. The rearrangement uses TRBV19 and TRBJ1-5; the match to TRBD1 covers 8 bases. Read sequence stops 3 residues before the CDR3 end, and the germline J gene provides the missing end. In germline, CDR1 is LNHDA, CDR2 SQIVND (reference sequence). The length of the CDR3 is 15 residues. V lost 4 bases to trimming and J lost 2 bases; unmatched junction nucleotides: 4. The whole variable domain, remainder taken from reference TRBV19 and TRBJ1-5, is DGGITQSPKYLFRKEGQNVTLSCEQNLNHDAMYWYRQDPGQGLRLIYYSQIVNDFQKGDIAEGYSVSREKKESFPLTVTSAQKNPTAFYLCASSTQGAGNQPQHFGDGTRLSIL.